This T cell receptor beta chain stems from a study of chemoradiotherapy in HPV16-positive cancers. Overall study findings and caveats: During treatment, candidate HPV-specific clones and E7-related motifs expanded in tumor.

This clone was counted between two and nine times. No antigen is known for it. Assay used: immunoSEQ multiplex PCR; TCRdb lists only in-frame clones, some missing. In the table there are approximately 7,800 clones, around 80% of which are singletons. The CDR3 spans 16 residues. Germline-derived CDR1 and CDR2 are MDHEN and SYDVKM. V was shortened by 8 bases and J by 2 bases, with 19 bases between the two germline ends. Sampling took place from a patient who underwent chemoradiotherapy. V and J are TRBV28 and TRBJ1-3; no firm D call. The clonotype comes from a human donor with HPV-associated anogenital cancer. CDR3 loop: CASPPPGISPGNTIYF. In DNA, the CDR3 is TGTGCCAGCCCGCCCCCGGGGATATCGCCTGGAAACACCATATATTTT.